Below are 27 T cell receptor beta chains sequenced from a single sample in a study of CD8+CD57+ T cells in acquired aplastic anemia. Only patients with CD8+CD57+ cell expansion on flow cytometry were chosen for sequencing. Genomic DNA, the template, was used for profiling of the TCR beta VDJ and CDR3. TCRdb independently ran MiXCR on the reads; one entry per CDR3 protein. In the table there are 150,000 to 180,000 distinct CDR3 sequences, approximately 52% of which are singletons. The sequencing input was sorted CD4+, CD8+, or CD8+CD57+ T cells (not recorded which) from PBMCs. Receptors originate from a human donor with aplastic anemia.

This clonotype has ten or more counts. V gene TRBV7-7 combines with J gene TRBJ1-2; D is unresolved. This CDR3 is 15 amino acids long. V was trimmed by 5 bases and J by 6 bases, leaving 19 bases between them. Per the germline V gene, CDR1 is SSHAT and CDR2 is FNYEAQ (reference sequence). For the CDR3, the DNA is TGTGCCAGCAGCCCCCCCGTTATCTCGGAGGATGGCTACACCTTC. Amino acid sequence: CASSPPVISEDGYTF.

This clonotype occurred many times. The J gene is TRBJ2-7, the V gene TRBV6-2 or TRBV6-3; D may be TRBD1 (6 bases). Trimming pared 4 bases from V and 0 bases from J, leaving 13 bases between. The CDR3 loop spans 15 amino acids. Germline V gene lookup returns CDR1 MNHEY and CDR2 SVGEGT. CDR3 in DNA: TGTGCCAGCAGTTGGGGACACTCGAGCTCCTACGAGCAGTACTTC. It translates to CASSWGHSSSYEQYF.

The chain has TRBV2 and TRBJ2-1, with D perhaps given as TRBD1 or TRBD2 (5 bases each). Germline V gene sequence: CDR1 SNHLY, CDR2 FYNNEI. The CDR3 contains 14 residues. Trimming took 4 bases from V and 5 from J, leaving 12 bases between them. Here the CDR3 reads CASSVLRGDNEQFF. The CDR3 DNA is TGTGCCAGCAGTGTCCTGAGAGGGGACAATGAGCAGTTCTTC. Full variable domain (outside the CDR3, taken from reference TRBV2 and TRBJ2-1): EPEVTQTPSHQVTQMGQEVILRCVPISNHLYFYWYRQILGQKVEFLVSFYNNEISEKSEIFDDQFSVERPDGSNFTLKIRSTKLEDSAMYFCASSVLRGDNEQFFGPGTRLTVL.

Many counts were recorded for this clonotype. The chain combines TRBV6-5 with TRBJ1-1; 7 bases are shared with TRBD1. Germline CDR1 and CDR2: MNHEY and SVGAGI. Losses at the gene ends were 8 bases for V and 4 bases for J; bases not matched to a gene: 4. The length of the CDR3 is 12 residues. Here the CDR3 DNA reads TGTGCCAGCGTCAGGGACAGCACTGAAGCTTTCTTT. Protein product: CASVRDSTEAFF.

The rearrangement links TRBV4-2 to TRBJ2-5, with D perhaps matching TRBD2 (5 bases). Trimming took off 4 bases at V and 2 bases at J, with 11 bases between the two ends. The length of the CDR3 is 14 residues. CDR1 and CDR2 from the germline V gene are LGHNA and YNFKEQ. The CDR3 protein is CASSPGLEQETQYF. Written as DNA, the CDR3 is TGTGCCAGCAGCCCCGGACTGGAGCAAGAGACCCAGTACTTC.

The chain has TRBV7-2 and TRBJ1-2; D not resolved. The ends were cut back, 5 bases at V and 8 bases at J, with 12 bases in the middle. This CDR3 has 12 amino acids. Per the germline V gene, CDR1 is SGHTA and CDR2 is FQGNSA. The CDR3 sequence: CASSSEGWGYTF. CDR3 coding DNA: TGTGCCAGCAGCAGCGAGGGATGGGGCTACACCTTC.

Notes on this clonotype: A read error may produce the germline difference seen at one junction end. For the CDR3, the DNA is TGTGCCATCAAGAGGGACGAAGAGGAAAAACTGCTTTTT. It translates to CAIKRDEEEKLLF. The chain is built from TRBV10-3 and TRBJ1-4; D is possibly TRBD1 (5 bases). The CDR3 covers 13 residues. From germline, CDR1 is ENHRY and CDR2 SYGVKD.

As DNA, the CDR3 is TGTGCCACCAGGGGTGAGGGAAGCACAGATACGCAGTATTTT. Translated: CATRGEGSTDTQYF. This sequence joins TRBV24-1 and TRBJ2-3, with D perhaps matching TRBD2 (5 bases). V shed 7 bases and J shed 0 bases, with 10 bases lying between them. CDR3 size: 14 residues. Germline CDR1 reads KGHDR; CDR2 reads SFDVKD.

This chain uses TRBV20-1 with TRBJ2-1, with 11 nucleotides matching TRBD2. Germline CDR1 and CDR2: DFQATT and SNEGSKA (reference sequence). J gave up 10 bases and V 6 bases, and 8 bases lay outside the gene matches. This CDR3 contains 13 residues. The CDR3 DNA follows: TGCAGTGCGTTACTAGCGGGAGCGGGGGAGCAGTTCTTC. Translation: CSALLAGAGEQFF.

The CDR3 sequence is CASSELLGELFF. The CDR3 nucleotides read TGTGCCAGCAGTGAATTATTGGGGGAGCTGTTTTTT. The genes are TRBV25-1 and TRBJ2-2; D ambiguous. V lost 1 base, J lost 8 bases, and 5 bases lay in between. The CDR3 has 12 amino acids. The germline V gene encodes CDR1 MGHDK and CDR2 SYGVNS.

This clonotype came up many times. The CDR3 DNA sequence: TGTGCCAGCAGCCTTTGGGATACTGAAGCTTTCTTT. As protein: CASSLWDTEAFF. The chain uses TRBV2 and TRBJ1-1; D is unresolved. Germline assignment: CDR1 SNHLY and CDR2 FYNNEI. Trimming stripped 6 bases from V and 5 bases from J, with 10 bases between. The CDR3 runs 12 residues.

This clonotype was counted many times. V gene TRBV10-2 combines with J gene TRBJ2-1; TRBD2 aligns across 13 bases. Germline assignment: CDR1 WSHSY and CDR2 SAAADI. The CDR3 has 18 residues. Trimming took 4 bases from V and 0 from J; bases not matched to a gene: 6. CDR3 sequence reads: CASSVRTSGGSSYNEQFF. The DNA of the CDR3 is TGCGCCAGCAGTGTTAGGACTAGCGGGGGAAGCTCCTACAATGAGCAGTTCTTC.

This clonotype was detected a few times. This may come from a read error, since a much larger clone is one base off. This sequence joins TRBV7-8 and TRBJ1-1; D may be TRBD1 (6 bases). The CDR3 is 13 amino acids. Germline V gene sequence: CDR1 SGHVS, CDR2 FQNEAQ. CDR3 region: CASSLAGGLEASF. In DNA, the CDR3 is TGTGCCAGCAGCTTAGCAGGGGGATTAGAGGCTTCCTTT.

The gene calls are TRBV7-2 and TRBJ1-4, with D possibly being TRBD1 (5 bases). Germline V gene sequence: CDR1 SGHTA, CDR2 FQGNSA. Trimming pared 7 bases from V and 7 bases from J, leaving 13 bases between. This CDR3 comprises 13 residues. CDR3 protein: CASTVGGAEKLFF. The CDR3 bases are TGTGCCAGCACCGTGGGCGGGGCTGAAAAACTGTTTTTT.

The genes are TRBV19 and TRBJ2-7, with D tentatively TRBD1 or TRBD2 (5 bases each). Trimming pared 11 bases from V and 2 bases from J, leaving 16 bases between. CDR3 length: 13 residues. The germline gives CDR1 LNHDA, CDR2 SQIVND (reference sequence). CDR3 nucleotide sequence: TGTGCCTGGACCGGGACGGAAGCCTACGAGCAGTACTTC. Translating gives CAWTGTEAYEQYF.

The gene calls are TRBV4-2 and TRBJ1-2, with a tentative D call TRBD1 (5 bases). CDR1 and CDR2 from the germline V gene are LGHNA and YNFKEQ. This CDR3 is built from 15 residues. The germline V and J ends were trimmed by 5 bases and 6 bases, with 19 bases remaining between them. The CDR3 bases are TGTGCCAGCAGCTCACTCGGGCAGGGTTCGCATGGCTACACCTTC. Translation gives CASSSLGQGSHGYTF.

As for this clonotype: A junction end diverges from the germline sequence, so it may reflect a read error. The chain carries TRBV7-2 and TRBJ2-7, with TRBD1 matching over 9 bases. This CDR3 region has 14 residues. The germline gives CDR1 SGHTA, CDR2 FQGNSA. CDR3 coding DNA: TGTGCCAGCAGCTGGACAGGGGTGACCTACGAGCAGTGCTTC. It yields the protein CASSWTGVTYEQCF.

Many counts were recorded for this clonotype. This rearrangement joins TRBV7-2 to TRBJ2-1; D ambiguous. V lost 3 bases and J 9 bases, leaving 9 bases between the germline ends. The germline V gene has CDR1 SGHTA and CDR2 FQGNSA. This CDR3 is 12 amino acids long. CDR3 loop: CASSLTWGEQFF. DNA of the CDR3: TGTGCCAGCAGCTTGACTTGGGGTGAGCAGTTCTTC.

The chain is built from TRBV10-3 and TRBJ2-5; D remains ambiguous. Looked up from germline, CDR1 is ENHRY and CDR2 is SYGVKD. The CDR3 spans 13 residues. V dropped 5 bases and J dropped 3 bases, with 10 bases sitting between them. The CDR3 DNA reads as TGTGCCATCAGTAGGACCGACGAAGAGACCCAGTACTTC. It specifies CAISRTDEETQYF.

The genes are TRBV20-1 and TRBJ2-3; 7 bases match TRBD2. The V gene end was trimmed by 6 bases and the J gene end by 3 bases; junction bases not matched to a gene: 9. Germline-derived CDR1 and CDR2 are DFQATT and SNEGSKA (reference sequence). This CDR3 comprises 14 residues. The CDR3 is CSASNGLVTDTQYF. CDR3 nucleotides: TGCAGTGCCAGCAACGGACTAGTTACAGATACGCAGTATTTT.

This clonotype was detected only once. The rearrangement links TRBV24-1 to TRBJ2-2, with 9 bases matching TRBD1. From germline, CDR1 is KGHDR and CDR2 SFDVKD. The CDR3 is 14 amino acids. Trimming took 5 bases from V and 6 from J; bases not matched to a gene: 3. The DNA for the CDR3 is TGTGCCACCAGTGGACAGGGGGAGGCCGGGGAGCTGTTTTTT. Translated, it gives CATSGQGEAGELFF.

This clonotype was counted a single time. The J gene is TRBJ1-6, the V gene TRBV12-5, with TRBD1 matching over 9 bases. Trimming took 5 bases from V and 8 from J; bases not matched to a gene: 4. CDR3 length: 14 amino acids. In germline, CDR1 is LGHNT, CDR2 FRNRAP. CDR3 DNA sequence: TGTGCTAGTGGTGCACAGGGGGCGGATTCACCCCTCCACTTT. The encoded protein is CASGAQGADSPLHF.

On this clonotype: A junction end diverges from the germline sequence, so it may reflect a read error. This chain links TRBV25-1 with TRBJ1-1; D possibly corresponds to TRBD1 (6 bases). The length of the CDR3 is 13 residues. Germline assignment: CDR1 MGHDK and CDR2 SYGVNS. The CDR3 region has the DNA TGTGCCAGCAGTTATTTGCAGGGGACTGATGCTTTCTTT. Its translation is CASSYLQGTDAFF. Using reference TRBV25-1 and TRBJ1-1 for the parts outside the CDR3, the full variable domain is EADIYQTPRYLVIGTGKKITLECSQTMGHDKMYWYQQDPGMELHLIHYSYGVNSTEKGDLSSESTVSRIRTEHFPLTLESARPSHTSQYLCASSYLQGTDAFFGQGTRLTVV.

The V gene is TRBV6-2 or TRBV6-3, the J gene TRBJ2-7; D may correspond to TRBD1 or TRBD2 (5 bases each). The CDR3 extends over 16 amino acids. V lost 4 bases and J 6 bases, leaving 22 bases between the germline ends. Germline CDR1 and CDR2: MNHEY and SVGEGT. As DNA, the CDR3 is TGTGCCAGCAGTTCCCCCGGGGCTAGAGTACAGTTCGAGCAGTACTTC. Translating it yields CASSSPGARVQFEQYF.

This chain uses TRBV20-1 with TRBJ1-2, with unresolved D. The CDR3 runs 15 residues. Germline values: CDR1 DFQATT, CDR2 SNEGSKA (reference sequence). Trimming stripped 6 bases from V and 0 bases from J, with 17 bases between. CDR3: CSARILPGPNYGYTF. The CDR3 bases are TGCAGTGCGAGAATTCTCCCAGGACCTAACTATGGCTACACCTTC.

There are a few counts of this clonotype. The chain employs TRBV14 and TRBJ2-1, with 8 positions matching TRBD2. There are 19 residues in the CDR3. The V gene's germline CDR1 is SGHDN and CDR2 FVKESK. The J segment lost 0 bases and the V segment lost 0 bases, leaving 10 bases of the junction unmatched. The CDR3 sequence: CASSQDLLTGGGSYNEQFF. The CDR3 DNA reads as TGTGCCAGCAGCCAAGACCTCCTTACGGGGGGGGGCTCCTACAATGAGCAGTTCTTC.

The chain has TRBV7-3 and TRBJ1-5; D ambiguous. V lost 5 bases and J lost 6, with 11 bases in between. In germline, CDR1 is SGHTA, CDR2 FQGTGA. The CDR3 covers 13 residues. CDR3 sequence reads: CASSQWVSQPQHF. The CDR3 DNA sequence: TGTGCCAGCAGCCAATGGGTATCTCAGCCCCAGCATTTT.